This is a list of T cell receptor beta chains from one sample in a study of blood T cell repertoires in COVID-19. The assay was immunoSEQ multiplex PCR, and TCRdb's table has in-frame clones only and misses some. The sample lists some 99,000 clones; 75% to 85% were seen once. Material for sequencing was peripheral blood. The source is a man in his 70s with acute or convalescent COVID-19. The CDR3 runs from the conserved cysteine through the conserved F or W.

TRBJ2-7 TRBV19 CASSLRTSGLPYEQYF
TRBJ1-2 TRBV24-1 CATSEPNGIENGYTF
TRBJ2-7 TRBV19 CASSIGRPTYEQYF
TRBJ2-7 TRBV7-9 CASSLASGRLNEQYF
TRBJ1-6 TRBV30 CAWSDRGAGGFRNSPLHF
TRBJ2-7 TRBV30 CAWSRVYEQYF
TRBJ1-5 TRBV11-2 CASSSGQGHNQPQHF
TRBJ2-6 TRBV5-1 CASSAGQGALGANVLTF
TRBJ1-1 TRBV5-1 CASSLGTANTEAFF
TRBJ2-3 TRBV3-1/TRBV3-2 CASSQDSGGTQYF
TRBJ2-7 TRBV7-9 CASSPPGHSYEQYF
TRBJ2-7 TRBV6-5 CASSSQPSSSYEQYF
TRBJ2-7 TRBV7-9 CASSLAGDPYEQYF
TRBJ2-1 TRBV4-3 CASSQGTGLAGRDEQFF
TRBJ2-2 TRBV19 CASSRDRVGTGELFF
TRBJ2-2 TRBV7-2 CASSPLDRVGTGELFF
TRBJ1-4 TRBV29-1 CSVEVNEKLFF
TRBJ1-2 TRBV5-4 CASSSDRADYGYTF
TRBJ2-7 TRBV19 CASAIPEGGEQYF
TRBJ2-2 TRBV27 CASSPTGSGELFF
TRBJ2-2 TRBV7-6 CASSSGLAGGGTGELFF
TRBJ2-1 TRBV4-1 CASSQGTGRSSYNEQFF
TRBJ2-7 TRBV2 CASTGASYEQYF
TRBJ2-6 TRBV7-8 CASSAFILGSSGANVLTF
TRBJ1-4 TRBV3-1/TRBV3-2 CASSLLVANEKLFF
TRBJ2-3 TRBV9 CASSVSGGGSDTQYF
TRBJ2-7 TRBV6-2/TRBV6-3 CASSPPGQSSYEQYF
TRBJ2-2 TRBV24-1 CATSDLVGRQGEYTGELFF
TRBJ1-6 TRBV24-1 CATSDDWDSPLHF
TRBJ2-7 TRBV6-5 CASSPPGRGHEQYF
TRBJ2-3 TRBV2 CASSFGGRTDTQYF
TRBJ2-5 TRBV5-1 CASSSGGWETQYF
TRBJ2-5 TRBV5-5 CASSRRPPRGSSQETQYF
TRBJ2-1 TRBV28 CASSTGQGFNEQFF
TRBJ1-1 TRBV27 CASSFGGMNTEAFF
TRBJ1-2 TRBV30 CAWSVGGLYGYTF
TRBJ2-1 TRBV7-6 CASSLGDRDEQFF
TRBJ1-5 TRBV19 CASCGGRDNQPQHF
TRBJ2-2 TRBV5-6 CASETLYRDTGELFF
TRBJ2-6 TRBV6-1 CASSARGTGDSGANVLTF
TRBJ2-7 TRBV19 CASSNYNEQYF
TRBJ1-2 TRBV6-6 CASSSGTSGYGYTF
TRBJ2-5 TRBV19 CASSIGLLGGGEETQYF
TRBJ1-5 TRBV7-7 CASSLGRHQPQHF
TRBJ2-5 TRBV2 CASSEVSIQETQYF
TRBJ2-5 TRBV5-1 CASSLDPMSRETQYF
TRBJ2-5 TRBV21-1 CASSPERYPPGLAFQETQYF
TRBJ2-3 TRBV3-1/TRBV3-2 CATARCGDADTQYF
TRBJ1-1 TRBV7-3 CASRGQGARNTEAFF
TRBJ1-1 TRBV6-5 CASSYMTGNTEAFF
TRBJ2-5 TRBV25-1 CASSVGAGGGETQYF
TRBJ2-1 TRBV24-1 CATSDFREQFF
TRBJ2-7 TRBV29-1 CSVETPRTGAYEQYF